This T cell receptor (beta chain) appears in the sequencing data of a study of T cell responses to AZD1222 COVID-19 vaccine. The wider study: Investigators merged groups given second doses at roughly 4 or roughly 12 weeks.

CDR3 length: 17 residues. Germline V gene lookup returns CDR1 LGHNA and CDR2 YSLEER. Unmatched junction bases numbered 8, after V lost 0 bases and J lost 2 bases. Clones were read by immunoSEQ multiplex PCR, and TCRdb kept only the in-frame ones, dropping some. Of approximately 180,000 clones listed, 80% to 90% are singletons. This rearrangement joins TRBV4-3 to TRBJ2-3; 7 bases match TRBD2. The TCR originated in an adult in good health. The source material was peripheral blood, sampled on day 0 of AZD1222 vaccination. As DNA, the CDR3 is TGCGCCAGCAGCCAAGATCGGGCTAGCGGATTCACAGATACGCAGTATTTT. The encoded protein is CASSQDRASGFTDTQYF.